Below, 32 T cell receptor beta chains from the same sample are listed, as sequenced in a study of cytomegalovirus exposure and HLA in healthy donors. Vbeta (60) and Jbeta (13) primers were used in the PCR. Some clones are missing from TCRdb's copy, which holds only in-frame ones; the method was immunoSEQ multiplex PCR. Of over 80,000 clones listed, approximately 74% are singletons. The material sequenced was PBMCs. The source is a woman aged 70-85 years in good health and CMV-seropositive.

The chain has TRBV19 and TRBJ2-7; 9 nucleotides line up with TRBD1. The CDR3 totals 12 residues. Germline CDR1 LNHDA, CDR2 SQIVND (reference sequence). The J segment lost 3 bases and the V segment lost 8 bases, leaving 2 bases of the junction unmatched. The CDR3 DNA reads TGTGCCAGTGGACAGGGGATCTACGAGCAGTACTTC. This gives the protein CASGQGIYEQYF.

The gene calls are TRBV28 and TRBJ1-5; D is uncertain. The CDR3 consists of 12 residues. V lost 6 bases and J 0 bases, leaving 3 bases between the germline ends. Germline CDR1 reads MDHEN; CDR2 reads SYDVKM. CDR3 nucleotides: TGTGCCAGCAGCGTTAGCAATCAGCCCCAGCATTTT. It translates to CASSVSNQPQHF.

This chain links TRBV18 with TRBJ2-1; 8 bases are shared with TRBD2. Trimming cost V 3 bases and J 6 bases; bases outside gene matches: 7. The length of the CDR3 is 15 residues. The germline gives CDR1 KGHSH, CDR2 LQKENI. CDR3: CASSPAGLVGNEQFF. In DNA, the CDR3 is TGTGCCAGCTCACCGGCGGGACTAGTTGGCAATGAGCAGTTCTTC.

The table lists this clone with a count of one. J is TRBJ1-4 and V is TRBV11-2, with D possibly matching TRBD1 (5 bases). Trimming stripped 1 base from V and 0 bases from J, with 6 bases between. In germline, CDR1 is SGHAT, CDR2 FQNNGV. The CDR3 covers 15 residues. As DNA, the CDR3 is TGTGCCAGCAGCTTAGGGGGGGCAACTAATGAAAAACTGTTTTTT. Translated: CASSLGGATNEKLFF.

J is TRBJ2-7 and V is TRBV28; no clear D gene. Germline CDR1 is MDHEN and CDR2 is SYDVKM. The V and J ends lost 4 bases and 10 bases respectively, with 11 bases between them. This CDR3 spans 11 amino acids. CDR3 nucleotides: TGTGCCAGCAGTTCAACGGTATATCAGTACTTC. Its translation: CASSSTVYQYF. Full variable domain (remainder filled in from reference TRBV28 and TRBJ2-7): DVKVTQSSRYLVKRTGEKVFLECVQDMDHENMFWYRQDPGLGLRLIYFSYDVKMKEKGDIPEGYSVSREKKERFSLILESASTNQTSMYLCASSSTVYQYFGPGTRLTVT.

The DNA for the CDR3 is TGTGCCAGCAAACGGAGCTCTGGGGCCAACGTCCTGACTTTC. Amino acid sequence: CASKRSSGANVLTF. The V gene is TRBV7-2, the J gene TRBJ2-6; D is unclear. The germline CDR1 and CDR2 sequences are SGHTA and FQGNSA. The length of the CDR3 is 14 residues. V gave up 7 bases and J gave up 0 bases, with 7 bases separating them.

This clone was counted once. V and J are TRBV19 and TRBJ2-1; D might be TRBD1 (6 bases). V dropped 5 bases and J dropped 6 bases, with 17 bases sitting between them. This CDR3 is built from 15 residues. Per germline, CDR1 LNHDA and CDR2 SQIVND (reference sequence). CDR3 amino acids: CASSRTPGTSNEQFF. CDR3 DNA: TGTGCCAGTAGTCGCACCCCCGGGACAAGCAATGAGCAGTTCTTC.

V gene TRBV19 combines with J gene TRBJ2-7, with TRBD1 matching over 7 bases. Unmatched junction bases numbered 4, after V lost 3 bases and J lost 2 bases. This CDR3 spans 14 amino acids. CDR1 LNHDA and CDR2 SQIVND come from the germline V gene (reference sequence). CDR3 amino acids: CASSIEDRPYEQYF. The CDR3 nucleotides are TGTGCCAGTAGTATTGAGGACAGGCCCTACGAGCAGTACTTC.

This clone was recorded only once. This chain joins TRBV7-3 and TRBJ2-3; possible D gene TRBD2, 5 bases. CDR3 length equals 13 residues. CDR1 is SGHTA, CDR2 FQGTGA, per germline. V shed 4 bases and J shed 1 base, with 6 bases lying between them. CDR3 region: CASSSGGTDTQYF. CDR3 DNA: TGTGCCAGCAGCTCCGGGGGCACAGATACGCAGTATTTT.

The CDR3 reads CASRRAGGQPQHF. The CDR3 DNA sequence: TGTGCCAGCCGTCGGGCGGGGGGTCAGCCCCAGCATTTT. This sequence joins TRBV27 and TRBJ1-5; tentatively, D is TRBD1 (5 bases). This CDR3 spans 13 amino acids. The V and J ends lost 8 bases and 6 bases respectively, with 14 bases between them. Per germline, CDR1 MNHEY and CDR2 SMNVEV (reference sequence).

The rearrangement uses TRBV7-9 and TRBJ2-5, with TRBD2 as a possible D gene (5 bases). V was pared by 1 base and J by 4 bases, with 10 bases between. Germline-derived CDR1 and CDR2 are SEHNR and FQNEAQ (reference sequence). The CDR3 is 14 amino acids. The CDR3 reads CASSLGASPETQYF. As DNA, the CDR3 is TGTGCCAGCAGCTTAGGAGCTAGCCCAGAGACCCAGTACTTC.

V and J are TRBV7-3 and TRBJ2-2; the match to TRBD1 covers 9 bases. V was clipped by 5 bases and J by 6 bases; unmatched bases: 7. Germline V lookup: CDR1 SGHTA, CDR2 FQGTGA. The CDR3 extends over 15 amino acids. CDR3 sequence: CASSTGTGYSGELFF. CDR3 DNA: TGTGCCAGCAGCACCGGGACAGGGTATTCCGGGGAGCTGTTTTTT.

The V gene is TRBV4-1, the J gene TRBJ2-7; no reliable D call. The CDR3 totals 15 residues. Germline lookup yields CDR1 MGHRA and CDR2 YSYEKL. V lost 3 bases and J lost 6, with 18 bases in between. CDR3 bases: TGCGCCAGCAGCCAGGGTCTTAGGCTAGTTGGCGAGCAGTACTTC. It codes for CASSQGLRLVGEQYF.

The chain links TRBV9 to TRBJ2-7, with D perhaps matching TRBD1 (6 bases). V lost 2 bases and J 2 bases, leaving 14 bases between the germline ends. CDR3 length: 15 residues. Looked up from germline, CDR1 is SGDLS and CDR2 is YYNGEE. The CDR3 region is CASSVSGTLAYEQYF. In nucleotides, the CDR3 is TGTGCCAGCAGCGTGTCCGGGACACTCGCCTACGAGCAGTACTTC.

The sample holds one count of this clone. The chain has TRBV7-2 and TRBJ2-1; a possible D gene is TRBD1 (7 bases). This CDR3 spans 16 amino acids. Germline lookup yields CDR1 SGHTA and CDR2 FQGNSA. Trimming cost V 5 bases and J 0 bases, with 14 bases left between them. CDR3 sequence (DNA): TGTGCCAGCAGCCAGGGGGACTTGAGCTCCTACAATGAGCAGTTCTTC. Translated: CASSQGDLSSYNEQFF.

V usage is TRBV28 and J usage is TRBJ1-4, with D unresolved. This CDR3 is 15 amino acids long. The V gene's germline CDR1 is MDHEN and CDR2 SYDVKM. The V and J ends lost 3 bases and 4 bases respectively, with 12 bases between them. In DNA, the CDR3 is TGTGCCAGCAGTTTGTTCCTGATACTTAATGAAAAACTGTTTTTT. Encoded protein: CASSLFLILNEKLFF.

The J gene is TRBJ2-3, the V gene TRBV6-4; TRBD2 matches at 9 bases. Germline trimming cut 5 bases from V and 2 bases from J; bases unmatched to any gene: 11. The CDR3 contains 17 residues. The germline V gene encodes CDR1 MRHNA and CDR2 SNTAGT. The CDR3 loop is CASSPGVAGAPTDTQYF. The CDR3 DNA follows: TGTGCCAGCAGTCCCGGGGTAGCGGGAGCTCCCACAGATACGCAGTATTTT.

The chain couples TRBV19 to TRBJ2-3; 7 bases line up with TRBD1. This CDR3 has 14 residues. V lost 6 bases to trimming and J lost 1 base; unmatched junction nucleotides: 4. Germline V gene lookup returns CDR1 LNHDA and CDR2 SQIVND (reference sequence). The CDR3 loop is CASSRQGGTDTQYF. In nucleotides, the CDR3 is TGTGCCAGTAGCCGACAGGGCGGCACAGATACGCAGTATTTT.

This clone came up a few times. The chain combines TRBV7-9 with TRBJ2-7; 12 nucleotides agree with TRBD1. Germline CDR1 is SEHNR and CDR2 is FQNEAQ (reference sequence). The CDR3 covers 14 residues. The ends lost 5 bases at V and 5 bases at J; junction bases unmatched: 4. The CDR3, as DNA: TGTGCCAGCAGCAAGGGACAGGGGGCCCACGAGCAGTACTTC. Its translation: CASSKGQGAHEQYF.

This chain joins TRBV10-1 and TRBJ2-7; TRBD1 agrees at 12 bases. The CDR3 has 15 amino acids. Trimming at V came to 2 bases and at J to 6 bases, leaving 5 bases not matched to a gene. CDR1 WNHNN and CDR2 SYGVQD come from the germline V gene (reference sequence). CDR3 protein: CASSEGGTGGREQYF. As DNA, the CDR3 is TGCGCCAGCAGTGAGGGGGGGACAGGGGGCCGCGAGCAGTACTTC.

A single count supports this clone. This chain links TRBV9 with TRBJ1-3, with D possibly being TRBD1 (5 bases). The CDR3 runs to 14 residues. Germline V gene sequence: CDR1 SGDLS, CDR2 YYNGEE. V shed 5 bases and J shed 2 bases, with 11 bases lying between them. As DNA, the CDR3 is TGTGCCAGCAGTCCCAGGGTAACTGGAAACACCATATATTTT. Translated, it gives CASSPRVTGNTIYF.

The chain combines TRBV6-5 with TRBJ2-7, with TRBD1 as a possible D gene (6 bases). Trimming removed 7 bases at V and 5 bases at J, with 21 bases between. The CDR3 has 15 amino acids. Germline lookup yields CDR1 MNHEY and CDR2 SVGAGI. DNA of the CDR3: TGTGCCAGCACGGGTTTGGGGGCAGGTCCAGACGAGCAGTACTTC. Translated, it gives CASTGLGAGPDEQYF.

The rearrangement uses TRBV6-6 and TRBJ2-5, with 8 bases fitting TRBD2. The CDR3 sequence is 15 residues long. Per the germline V gene, CDR1 is MNHNY and CDR2 is SVGAGI (reference sequence). The J segment lost 4 bases and the V segment lost 3 bases, leaving 7 bases of the junction unmatched. CDR3 residues: CASSYSGGLLETQYF. The CDR3 bases are TGTGCCAGCAGTTATTCGGGGGGGCTATTAGAGACCCAGTACTTC.

The chain is built from TRBV4-3 and TRBJ2-3, with D hard to call. Between the trimmed V and J ends, which lost 3 bases and 2 bases, there was a span of 12 bases. The V gene's germline CDR1 is LGHNA and CDR2 YSLEER. The CDR3 has 15 residues. CDR3 in amino acids: CASSQELSYTDTQYF. DNA of the CDR3: TGCGCCAGCAGCCAGGAGCTGTCCTACACAGATACGCAGTATTTT.

This sequence joins TRBV6-1 and TRBJ2-4; 7 nucleotides match TRBD1. CDR3 length equals 13 residues. The germline V gene has CDR1 MNHNS and CDR2 SASEGT. V was clipped by 2 bases and J by 8 bases; unmatched bases: 3. As DNA, the CDR3 is TGTGCCAGCAGTGAAAGACAGGGCGACATTCAGTACTTC. Translating gives CASSERQGDIQYF.

V gene TRBV7-8 combines with J gene TRBJ2-7, with 7 bases fitting TRBD1. The length of the CDR3 is 16 residues. V dropped 4 bases and J dropped 0; count of bases not matched to a gene: 9. Looked up from germline, CDR1 is SGHVS and CDR2 is FQNEAQ. The CDR3 loop reads CASSSKGQLSSYEQYF. DNA of the CDR3: TGTGCCAGCAGCTCTAAGGGACAGCTGAGCTCCTACGAGCAGTACTTC.

The J gene is TRBJ1-1, the V gene TRBV19; D is ambiguous. The length of the CDR3 is 15 residues. Trimming left V 7 bases short and J 0 bases short, with 15 bases between. Per germline, CDR1 LNHDA and CDR2 SQIVND (reference sequence). The CDR3: CASTTVQNMNTEAFF. CDR3 sequence (DNA): TGTGCCAGTACTACGGTACAGAACATGAACACTGAAGCTTTCTTT.

This clone was seen a single time. This chain links TRBV27 with TRBJ2-3, with D possibly matching TRBD1 (5 bases). V was pared by 5 bases and J by 5 bases, with 20 bases between. Germline V gene lookup returns CDR1 MNHEY and CDR2 SMNVEV (reference sequence). CDR3 size: 16 residues. DNA for the CDR3: TGTGCCAGCAGTCCCTCAGGGTGGTCGTTCGGAGATACGCAGTATTTT. Protein product: CASSPSGWSFGDTQYF.

The chain's CDR3 is CATSRSYGTGEETQYF. The DNA of the CDR3 is TGTGCCACCAGCAGGTCATACGGGACGGGAGAAGAGACCCAGTACTTC. The chain combines TRBV15 with TRBJ2-5; TRBD2 might be the D (6 bases). The CDR3 totals 16 residues. CDR1 is LNHNV and CDR2 is YYDKDF in the germline V gene (reference sequence). V lost 3 bases to trimming and J lost 3 bases, with 17 bases between them.

This clone was observed a single time. The chain combines TRBV9 with TRBJ1-4; no firm D call. Germline V gene sequence: CDR1 SGDLS, CDR2 YYNGEE. V shed 7 bases and J shed 8 bases, with 15 bases lying between them. This CDR3 contains 13 residues. In DNA, the CDR3 is TGTGCCAGCGCGTCCGGGGTTAGAGAAAAACTGTTTTTT. Its protein is CASASGVREKLFF.

Of note for this clone: The junction and the germline gene differ at one end; a read error may be behind it. The chain employs TRBV27 and TRBJ2-7; 9 nucleotides align to TRBD1. The CDR3 covers 15 residues. The germline CDR1 and CDR2 sequences are MNHEY and SMNVEV (reference sequence). CDR3 protein: CASSLSTGGGYGQYF. CDR3 DNA: TGTGCCAGCAGTTTATCGACAGGGGGTGGGTACGGGCAGTACTTC.

This chain joins TRBV18 and TRBJ2-5; the match to TRBD1 covers 8 bases. Germline-derived CDR1 and CDR2 are KGHSH and LQKENI. The J segment lost 4 bases and the V segment lost 6 bases, leaving 7 bases of the junction unmatched. The CDR3 has 14 amino acids. The CDR3 region is CASSLAGGSETQYF. CDR3 coding DNA: TGTGCCAGCTCCCTCGCAGGGGGCTCAGAGACCCAGTACTTC.